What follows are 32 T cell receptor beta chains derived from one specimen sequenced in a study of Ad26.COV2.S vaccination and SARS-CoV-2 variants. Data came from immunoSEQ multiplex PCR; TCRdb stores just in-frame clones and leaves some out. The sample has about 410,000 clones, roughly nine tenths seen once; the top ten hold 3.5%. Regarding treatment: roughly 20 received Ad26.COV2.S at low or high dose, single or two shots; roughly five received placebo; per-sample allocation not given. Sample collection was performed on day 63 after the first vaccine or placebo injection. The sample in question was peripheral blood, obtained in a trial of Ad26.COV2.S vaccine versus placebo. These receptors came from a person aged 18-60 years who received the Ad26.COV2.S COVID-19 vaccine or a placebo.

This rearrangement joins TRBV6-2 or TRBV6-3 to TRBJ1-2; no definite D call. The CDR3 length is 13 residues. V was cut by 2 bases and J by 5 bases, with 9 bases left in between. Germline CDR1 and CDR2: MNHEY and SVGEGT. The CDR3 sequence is CASSYGPIYGYTF. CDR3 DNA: TGTGCCAGCAGTTACGGGCCCATTTATGGCTACACCTTC.

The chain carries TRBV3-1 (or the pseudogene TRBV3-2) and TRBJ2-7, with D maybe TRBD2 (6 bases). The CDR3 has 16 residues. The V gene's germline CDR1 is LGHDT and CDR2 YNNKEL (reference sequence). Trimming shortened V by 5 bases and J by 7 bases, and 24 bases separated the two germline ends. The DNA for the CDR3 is TGTGCCAGCAGCGTCCCCAGGCCGCGGGGATCTGAGGAGCAGTACTTC. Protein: CASSVPRPRGSEEQYF.

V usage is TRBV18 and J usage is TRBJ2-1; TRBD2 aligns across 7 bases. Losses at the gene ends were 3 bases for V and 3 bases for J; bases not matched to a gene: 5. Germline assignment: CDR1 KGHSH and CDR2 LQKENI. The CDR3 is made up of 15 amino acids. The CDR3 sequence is CASSPASGLYNEQFF. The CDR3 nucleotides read TGTGCCAGCTCACCGGCTAGCGGCCTCTACAATGAGCAGTTCTTC.

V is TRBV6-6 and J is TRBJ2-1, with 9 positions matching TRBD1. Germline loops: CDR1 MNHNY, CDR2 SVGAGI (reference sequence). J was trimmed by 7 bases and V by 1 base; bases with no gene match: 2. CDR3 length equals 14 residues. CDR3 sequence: CASSYFDRGNEQFF. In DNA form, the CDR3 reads TGTGCCAGCAGTTACTTCGACAGGGGGAATGAGCAGTTCTTC.

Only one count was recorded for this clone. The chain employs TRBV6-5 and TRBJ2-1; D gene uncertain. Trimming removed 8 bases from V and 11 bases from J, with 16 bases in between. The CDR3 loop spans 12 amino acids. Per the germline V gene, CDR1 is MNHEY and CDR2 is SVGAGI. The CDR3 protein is CASAEVTLKQFF. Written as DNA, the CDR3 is TGTGCCAGCGCAGAGGTGACACTAAAGCAGTTCTTC.

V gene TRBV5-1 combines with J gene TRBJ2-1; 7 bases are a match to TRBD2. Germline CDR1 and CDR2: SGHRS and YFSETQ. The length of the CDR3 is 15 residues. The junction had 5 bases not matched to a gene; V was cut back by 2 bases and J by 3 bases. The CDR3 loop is CASSLLGGNYNEQFF. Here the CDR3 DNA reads TGCGCCAGCAGCTTATTGGGGGGGAACTACAATGAGCAGTTCTTC. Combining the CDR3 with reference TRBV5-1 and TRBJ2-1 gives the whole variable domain KAGVTQTPRYLIKTRGQQVTLSCSPISGHRSVSWYQQTPGQGLQFLFEYFSETQRNKGNFPGRFSGRQFSNSRSEMNVSTLELGDSALYLCASSLLGGNYNEQFFGPGTRLTVL.

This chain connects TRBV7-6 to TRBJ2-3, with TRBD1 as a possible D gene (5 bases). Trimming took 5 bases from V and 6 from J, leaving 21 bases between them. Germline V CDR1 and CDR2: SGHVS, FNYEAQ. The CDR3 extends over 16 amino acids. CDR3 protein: CASSPGLESSSDTQYF. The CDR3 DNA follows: TGTGCCAGCAGCCCAGGGCTAGAGTCCTCATCGGATACGCAGTATTTT.

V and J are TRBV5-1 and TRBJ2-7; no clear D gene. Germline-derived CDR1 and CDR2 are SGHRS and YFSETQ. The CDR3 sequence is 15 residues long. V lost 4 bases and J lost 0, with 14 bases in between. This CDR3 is CASSLTPTVSYEQYF. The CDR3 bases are TGCGCCAGCAGCCTAACCCCGACGGTCTCCTACGAGCAGTACTTC.

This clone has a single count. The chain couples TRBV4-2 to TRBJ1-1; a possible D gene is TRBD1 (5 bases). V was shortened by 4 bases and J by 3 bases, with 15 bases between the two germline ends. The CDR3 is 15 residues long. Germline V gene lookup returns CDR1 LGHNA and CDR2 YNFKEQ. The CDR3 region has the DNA TGTGCCAGCAGCCCACAAACAGGAGGGGACACTGAAGCTTTCTTT. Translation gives CASSPQTGGDTEAFF.

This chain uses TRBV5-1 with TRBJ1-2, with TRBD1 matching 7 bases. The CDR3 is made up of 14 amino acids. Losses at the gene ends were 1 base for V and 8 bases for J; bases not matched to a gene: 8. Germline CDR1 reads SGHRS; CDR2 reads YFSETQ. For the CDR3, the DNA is TGCGCCAGCAGCTTGTCGGACAGGCTGGAAGGCTACACCTTC. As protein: CASSLSDRLEGYTF.

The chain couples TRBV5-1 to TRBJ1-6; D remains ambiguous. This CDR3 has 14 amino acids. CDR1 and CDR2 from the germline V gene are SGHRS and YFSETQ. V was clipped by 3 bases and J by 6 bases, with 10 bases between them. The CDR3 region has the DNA TGCGCCAGCAGCTCGGGCCAGCTTAATTCACCCCTCCACTTT. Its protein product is CASSSGQLNSPLHF.

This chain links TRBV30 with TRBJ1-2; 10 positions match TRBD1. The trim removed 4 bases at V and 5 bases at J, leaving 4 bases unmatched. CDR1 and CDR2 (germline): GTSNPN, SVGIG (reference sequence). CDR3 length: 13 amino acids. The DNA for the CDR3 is TGTGCCTGGACTACGGACAGGGGGTATGGCTACACCTTC. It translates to CAWTTDRGYGYTF.

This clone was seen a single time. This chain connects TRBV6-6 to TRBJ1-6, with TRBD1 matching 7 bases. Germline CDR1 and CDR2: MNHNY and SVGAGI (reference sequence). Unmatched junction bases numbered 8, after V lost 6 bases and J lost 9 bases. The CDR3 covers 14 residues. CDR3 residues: CASSYPGQLSPLHF. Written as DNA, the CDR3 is TGTGCCAGCAGCTACCCGGGACAGCTTTCACCCCTCCACTTT.

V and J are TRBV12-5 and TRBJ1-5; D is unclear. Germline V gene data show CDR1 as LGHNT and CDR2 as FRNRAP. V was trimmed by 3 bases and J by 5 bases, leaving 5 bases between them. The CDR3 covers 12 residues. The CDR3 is CASGLYDQPQHF. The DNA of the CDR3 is TGTGCTAGTGGTTTATATGATCAGCCCCAGCATTTT.

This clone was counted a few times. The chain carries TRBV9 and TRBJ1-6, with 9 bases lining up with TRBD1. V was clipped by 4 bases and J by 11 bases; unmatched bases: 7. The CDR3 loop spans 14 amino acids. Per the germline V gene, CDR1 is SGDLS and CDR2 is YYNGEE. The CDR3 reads CASSFDRGTAPLHF. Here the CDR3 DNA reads TGTGCCAGCAGCTTCGACAGGGGGACGGCACCCCTCCACTTT.

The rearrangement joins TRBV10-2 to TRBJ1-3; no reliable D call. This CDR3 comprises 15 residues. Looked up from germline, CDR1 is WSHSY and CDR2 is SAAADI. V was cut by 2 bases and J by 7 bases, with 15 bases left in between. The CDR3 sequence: CASSENEINRNTIYF. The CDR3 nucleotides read TGCGCCAGCAGTGAGAATGAGATAAATCGGAACACCATATATTTT.

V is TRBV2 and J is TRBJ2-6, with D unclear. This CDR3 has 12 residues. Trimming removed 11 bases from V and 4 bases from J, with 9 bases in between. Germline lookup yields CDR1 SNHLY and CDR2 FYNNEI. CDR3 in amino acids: CAGGMGANVLTF. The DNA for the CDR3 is TGTGCCGGCGGTATGGGGGCCAACGTCCTGACTTTC.

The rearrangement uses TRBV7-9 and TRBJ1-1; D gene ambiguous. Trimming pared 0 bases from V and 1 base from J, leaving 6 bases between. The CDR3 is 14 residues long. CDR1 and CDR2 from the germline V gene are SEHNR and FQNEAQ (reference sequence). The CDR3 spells CASSLAGRNTEAFF. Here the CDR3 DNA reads TGTGCCAGCAGCTTAGCGGGCAGGAACACTGAAGCTTTCTTT.

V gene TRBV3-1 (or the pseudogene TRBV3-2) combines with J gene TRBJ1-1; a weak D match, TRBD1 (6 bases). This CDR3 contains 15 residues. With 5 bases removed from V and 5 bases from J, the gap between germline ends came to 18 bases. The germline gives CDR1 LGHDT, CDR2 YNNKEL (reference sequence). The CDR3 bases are TGTGCCAGCAGCTCTTATCGACAGGAGAGGACTGAAGCTTTCTTT. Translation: CASSSYRQERTEAFF.

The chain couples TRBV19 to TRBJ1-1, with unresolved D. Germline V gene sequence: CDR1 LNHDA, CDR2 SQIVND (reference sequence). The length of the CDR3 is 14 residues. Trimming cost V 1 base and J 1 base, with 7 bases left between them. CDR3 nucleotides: TGTGCCAGTAGTATAGGATACAGGAACACTGAAGCTTTCTTT. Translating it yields CASSIGYRNTEAFF.

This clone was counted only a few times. CDR3 DNA sequence: TGTGCCAGCAGCTTGAGAGGACAGAATTCACCCCTCCACTTT. Amino acids: CASSLRGQNSPLHF. This chain links TRBV5-6 with TRBJ1-6; the D gene is possibly TRBD1 (6 bases). CDR3 length: 14 residues. The germline CDR1 and CDR2 sequences are SGHDT and YYEEEE. Trimming shortened V by 1 base and J by 7 bases, and 9 bases separated the two germline ends.

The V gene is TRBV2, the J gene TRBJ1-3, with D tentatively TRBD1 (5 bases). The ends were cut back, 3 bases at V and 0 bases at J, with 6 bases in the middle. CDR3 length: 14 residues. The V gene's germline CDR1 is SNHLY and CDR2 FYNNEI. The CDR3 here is CASSDTGSGNTIYF. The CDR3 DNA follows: TGTGCCAGCAGTGACACAGGCTCTGGAAACACCATATATTTT.

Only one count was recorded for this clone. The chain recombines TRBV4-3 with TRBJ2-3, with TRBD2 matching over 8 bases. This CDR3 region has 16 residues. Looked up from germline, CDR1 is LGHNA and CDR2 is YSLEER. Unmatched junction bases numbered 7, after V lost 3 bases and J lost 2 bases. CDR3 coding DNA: TGCGCCAGCAGCCAGAGGACTAGCAGCCTCACAGATACGCAGTATTTT. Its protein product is CASSQRTSSLTDTQYF.

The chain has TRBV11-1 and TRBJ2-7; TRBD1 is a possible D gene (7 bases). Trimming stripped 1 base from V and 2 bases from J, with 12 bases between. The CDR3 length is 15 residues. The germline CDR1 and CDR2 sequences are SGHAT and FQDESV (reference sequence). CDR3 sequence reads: CASSLEGGQTYEQYF. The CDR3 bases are TGTGCCAGCAGCTTAGAGGGGGGACAGACCTACGAGCAGTACTTC.

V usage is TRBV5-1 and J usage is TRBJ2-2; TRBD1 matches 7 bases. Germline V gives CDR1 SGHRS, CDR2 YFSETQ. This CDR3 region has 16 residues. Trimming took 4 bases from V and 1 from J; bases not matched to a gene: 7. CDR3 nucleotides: TGCGCCAGCAGCGTCGGGGACAGAAAGAACACCGGGGAGCTGTTTTTT. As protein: CASSVGDRKNTGELFF.

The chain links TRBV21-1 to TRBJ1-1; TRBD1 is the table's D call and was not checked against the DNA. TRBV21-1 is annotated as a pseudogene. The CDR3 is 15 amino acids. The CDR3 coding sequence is TGTGCCAGCAGCAAATACGATCTCCGGACAGGGAGGGCTTTCTTT. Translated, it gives CASSKYDLRTGRAFF.

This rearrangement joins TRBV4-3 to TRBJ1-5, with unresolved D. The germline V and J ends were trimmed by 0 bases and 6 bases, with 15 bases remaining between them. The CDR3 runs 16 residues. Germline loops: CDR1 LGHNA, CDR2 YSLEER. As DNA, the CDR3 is TGCGCCAGCAGCCAAGATTGGGGAGGGAACGGTCAGCCCCAGCATTTT. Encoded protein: CASSQDWGGNGQPQHF.

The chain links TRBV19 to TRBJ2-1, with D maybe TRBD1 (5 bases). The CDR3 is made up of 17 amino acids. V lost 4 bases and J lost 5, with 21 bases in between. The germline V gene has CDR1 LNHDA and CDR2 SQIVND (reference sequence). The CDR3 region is CASSNYAQGTRDNEQFF. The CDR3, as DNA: TGTGCCAGTAGTAATTATGCTCAGGGCACCAGGGACAATGAGCAGTTCTTC.

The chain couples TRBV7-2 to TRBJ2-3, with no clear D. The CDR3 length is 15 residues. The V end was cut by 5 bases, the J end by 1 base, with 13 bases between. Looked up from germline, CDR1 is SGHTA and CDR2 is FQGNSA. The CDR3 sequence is CASSHIRDRTDTQYF. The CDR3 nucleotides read TGTGCCAGCAGCCATATAAGAGACCGCACAGATACGCAGTATTTT. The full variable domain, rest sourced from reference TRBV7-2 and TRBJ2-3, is GAGVSQSPSNKVTEKGKDVELRCDPISGHTALYWYRQSLGQGLEFLIYFQGNSAPDKSGLPSDRFSAERTGGSVSTLTIQRTQQEDSAVYLCASSHIRDRTDTQYFGPGTRLTVL.

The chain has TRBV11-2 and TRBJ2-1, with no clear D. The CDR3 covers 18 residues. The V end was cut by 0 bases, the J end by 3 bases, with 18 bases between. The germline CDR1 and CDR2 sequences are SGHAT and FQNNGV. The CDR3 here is CASSLDPGVRSYYNEQFF. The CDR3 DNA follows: TGTGCCAGCAGCTTAGATCCTGGGGTACGCTCTTACTACAATGAGCAGTTCTTC. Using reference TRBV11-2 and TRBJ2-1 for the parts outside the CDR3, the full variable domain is EAGVAQSPRYKIIEKRQSVAFWCNPISGHATLYWYQQILGQGPKLLIQFQNNGVVDDSQLPKDRFSAERLKGVDSTLKIQPAKLEDSAVYLCASSLDPGVRSYYNEQFFGPGTRLTVL.

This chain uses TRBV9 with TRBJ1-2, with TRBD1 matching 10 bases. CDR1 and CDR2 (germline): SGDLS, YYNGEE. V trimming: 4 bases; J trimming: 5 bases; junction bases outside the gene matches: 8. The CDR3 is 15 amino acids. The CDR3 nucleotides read TGTGCCAGCAGCCCCCCCGGACAGGGGGGATATGGCTACACCTTC. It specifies CASSPPGQGGYGYTF. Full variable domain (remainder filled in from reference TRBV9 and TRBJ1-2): DSGVTQTPKHLITATGQRVTLRCSPRSGDLSVYWYQQSLDQGLQFLIQYYNGEERAKGNILERFSAQQFPDLHSELNLSSLELGDSALYFCASSPPGQGGYGYTFGSGTRLTVV.

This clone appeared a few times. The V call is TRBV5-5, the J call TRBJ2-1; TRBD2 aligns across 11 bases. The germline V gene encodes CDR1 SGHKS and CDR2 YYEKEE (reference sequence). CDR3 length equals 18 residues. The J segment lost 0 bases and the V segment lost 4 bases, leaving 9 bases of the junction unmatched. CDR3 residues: CASSPGLAGLSSYNEQFF. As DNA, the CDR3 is TGTGCCAGCAGCCCCGGACTAGCGGGTTTAAGCTCCTACAATGAGCAGTTCTTC.